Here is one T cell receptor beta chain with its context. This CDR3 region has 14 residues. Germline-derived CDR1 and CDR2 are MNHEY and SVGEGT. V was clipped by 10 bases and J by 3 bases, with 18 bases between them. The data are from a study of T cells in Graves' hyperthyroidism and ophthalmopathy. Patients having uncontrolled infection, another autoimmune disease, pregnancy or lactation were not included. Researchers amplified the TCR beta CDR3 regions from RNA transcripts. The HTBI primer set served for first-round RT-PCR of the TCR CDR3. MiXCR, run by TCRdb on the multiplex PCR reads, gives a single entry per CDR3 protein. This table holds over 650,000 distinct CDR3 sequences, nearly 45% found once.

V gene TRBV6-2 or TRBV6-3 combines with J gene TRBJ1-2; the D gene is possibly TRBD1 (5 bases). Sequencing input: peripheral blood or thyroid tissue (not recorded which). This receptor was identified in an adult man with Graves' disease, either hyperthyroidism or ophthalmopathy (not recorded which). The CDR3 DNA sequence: TGTGCCACAAGGGACCATCAGGGCGACTATGGCTACACCTTC. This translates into CATRDHQGDYGYTF.